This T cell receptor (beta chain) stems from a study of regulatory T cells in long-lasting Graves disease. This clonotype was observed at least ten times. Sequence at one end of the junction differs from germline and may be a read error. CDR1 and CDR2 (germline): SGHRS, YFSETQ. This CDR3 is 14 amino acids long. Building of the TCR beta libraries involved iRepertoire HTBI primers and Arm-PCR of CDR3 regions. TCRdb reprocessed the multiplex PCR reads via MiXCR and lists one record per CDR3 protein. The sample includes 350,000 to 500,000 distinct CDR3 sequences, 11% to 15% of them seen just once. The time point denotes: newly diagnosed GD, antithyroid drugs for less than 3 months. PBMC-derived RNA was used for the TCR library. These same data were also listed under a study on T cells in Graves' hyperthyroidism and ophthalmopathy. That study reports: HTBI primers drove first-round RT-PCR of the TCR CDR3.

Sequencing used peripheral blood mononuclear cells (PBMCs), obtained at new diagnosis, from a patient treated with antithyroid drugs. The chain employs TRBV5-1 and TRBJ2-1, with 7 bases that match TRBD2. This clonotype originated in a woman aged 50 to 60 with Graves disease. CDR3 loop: CASSLEGGDNEQFF. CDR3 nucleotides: TGTGCCAGCAGCTTGGAGGGAGGGGACAATGAGCAGTTCTTC.